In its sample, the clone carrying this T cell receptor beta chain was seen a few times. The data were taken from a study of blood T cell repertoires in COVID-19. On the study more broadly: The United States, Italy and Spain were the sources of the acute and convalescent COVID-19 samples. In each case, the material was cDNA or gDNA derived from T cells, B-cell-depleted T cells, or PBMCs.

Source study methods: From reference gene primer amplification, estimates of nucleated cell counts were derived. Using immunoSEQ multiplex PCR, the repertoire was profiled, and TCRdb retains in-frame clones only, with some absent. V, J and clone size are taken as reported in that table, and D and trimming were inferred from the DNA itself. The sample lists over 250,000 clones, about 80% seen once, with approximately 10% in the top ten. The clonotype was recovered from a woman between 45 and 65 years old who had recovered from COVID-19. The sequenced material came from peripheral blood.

The CDR3 DNA sequence: TGTGCCAGCAGCCCTGTCCCCGGGGGTAGATACTTC. It is translated as CASSPVPGGRYF. The J gene is TRBJ2-7, the V gene TRBV12-3 or TRBV12-4; tentatively, D is TRBD2 (6 bases). The CDR3 consists of 12 residues. V was pared by 6 bases and J by 13 bases, with 19 bases between.